This T cell receptor (beta chain) originates from a study of glioma-infiltrating T cells. TCR alpha and beta CDR3 regions were amplified from RNA using iRepertoire nested multiplex PCR. TCRdb recomputed calls from the multiplex PCR reads with MiXCR, one row per CDR3 protein. Of about 380,000 distinct CDR3 sequences listed, roughly two fifths were seen once; the top ten hold approximately 12%. This CDR3 is 15 amino acids long. Germline V CDR1 and CDR2: LGHNA, YSLEER. V shed 0 bases, J shed 7 bases, and the junction held 3 bases outside the gene matches. Sequencing was carried out using glioma tissue, nonneoplastic brain tissue, or PBMCs (not recorded which). This rearrangement joins TRBV4-3 to TRBJ2-7; 13 bases agree with TRBD2. This receptor was taken from a human donor with low-grade glioma or glioblastoma, undergoing nonglioma brain surgery, or in good health (not recorded which). CDR3 region: CASSQDPGLAGEQYF. In DNA form, the CDR3 reads TGCGCCAGCAGCCAAGATCCGGGACTAGCGGGAGAGCAGTACTTC.